These T cell receptor beta chains were read from a single sample in a study of shared clonotypes between healthy human individuals. Clones were sequenced by immunoSEQ multiplex PCR, and TCRdb holds only the in-frame ones, with some missing. The table lists 400,000 to 600,000 clones, over 75% of them singletons. Material for sequencing was PBMCs. The source of these receptors is a woman aged 35 to 49 in good health. Some clones in this sample may be carry-over from other donors' samples. The CDR3 runs from the conserved cysteine through the conserved F or W. A D gene is named only where the DNA matches it firmly. Clone size appears in some rows only: once, few, many, or a class for an expanded clone.

V	J	length	D	size	DNA	CDR3
TRBV5-8	TRBJ2-5	14	.	.	TGTGCCAGCAGCCCTAACTGGGCCCAAGAGACCCAGTACTTC	CASSPNWAQETQYF
TRBV10-3	TRBJ2-1	14	TRBD2	.	TGTGCCACCAGTGTGTCCCGGGGGGGGAATGAGCAGTTCTTC	CATSVSRGGNEQFF
TRBV19	TRBJ2-1	17	.	many	TGTGCCAGTAGTGCCACCACTAGCAGGCCTGCCTACAATGAGCAGTTCTTC	CASSATTSRPAYNEQFF
TRBV15	TRBJ1-4	15	TRBD1	.	TGTGCCACCAGCATTGGACAGGGCGTAAATGAAAAACTGTTTTTT	CATSIGQGVNEKLFF
TRBV25-1	TRBJ2-7	13	.	.	TGTGCCAGCAAACCGACAGGCCCCTACGAGCAGTACTTC	CASKPTGPYEQYF
TRBV7-2	TRBJ2-7	16	TRBD2	.	TGTGCCAGCAGCTTAGACGCTAGCGGGAGGGCCTACGAGCAGTACTTC	CASSLDASGRAYEQYF
TRBV7-3	TRBJ2-5	14	.	.	TGTGCCAGCAGCAGGACAGGAGGGACAGAGACCCAGTACTTC	CASSRTGGTETQYF
TRBV5-1	TRBJ2-3	16	TRBD2	.	TGCGCCAGCAGCTTGGGGTCTAGCGGATTCACAGATACGCAGTATTTT	CASSLGSSGFTDTQYF
TRBV10-1	TRBJ1-3	15	.	few	TGCGCCAGCAGTCCCGGACCTAACTCTGGAAACACCATATATTTT	CASSPGPNSGNTIYF
TRBV7-9	TRBJ1-3	17	.	few	TGTGCCAGCAGCTCCGAACAGGGATGGGTCTCTGGAAACACCATATATTTT	CASSSEQGWVSGNTIYF
TRBV14	TRBJ2-1	13	TRBD1	.	TGTGCCAGCAGCCAAACTCGACAGGGGAGACAGTTCTTC	CASSQTRQGRQFF
TRBV5-1	TRBJ2-1	13	.	.	TGCGCCAGCAGCTTGGTGACGCTTAATGAGCAGTTCTTC	CASSLVTLNEQFF
TRBV15	TRBJ2-7	17	TRBD1	few	TGTGCCACCAGCAGAGATCTCATCGGACAGGGGACCTACGAGCAGTACTTC	CATSRDLIGQGTYEQYF
TRBV18	TRBJ2-2	16	.	once	TGTGCCAGCTCACCGTCTCAGGCGGCGAACACCGGGGAGCTGTTTTTT	CASSPSQAANTGELFF
TRBV9	TRBJ2-7	14	.	.	TGTGCCAGCAGCGTAACGGTAGGGAGCTACGAGCAGTACTTC	CASSVTVGSYEQYF
TRBV4-2	TRBJ2-7	14	.	.	TGTGCCAGCAGCCAGGGCCCCGAAGTTGGGGAGCAGTACTTC	CASSQGPEVGEQYF
TRBV5-4	TRBJ1-4	16	TRBD1	.	TGTGCCAGCAGCCAGGGCCAGGGACAGGGGTTTGAAAAACTGTTTTTT	CASSQGQGQGFEKLFF
TRBV27	TRBJ1-1	13	TRBD1	.	TGTGCCAGCAGTTGGTCAGGGGGCACTGAAGCTTTCTTT	CASSWSGGTEAFF
TRBV15	TRBJ2-1	16	TRBD2	.	TGTGCCACCAGCAGAGACCTAGCGGGAGGATACAATGAGCAGTTCTTC	CATSRDLAGGYNEQFF
TRBV5-1	TRBJ1-3	16	.	.	TGCGCCAGCAGCTTACAGGGTGTGGGGTCTGGAAACACCATATATTTT	CASSLQGVGSGNTIYF
TRBV10-2	TRBJ2-3	14	.	once	TGCGCCAGCAGTGAGGCGGGACGCGCAGATACGCAGTATTTT	CASSEAGRADTQYF
TRBV6-4	TRBJ2-3	15	.	many	TGTGCCAGCAGTGAAGTAAAGGGGGAGACAGATACGCAGTATTTT	CASSEVKGETDTQYF
TRBV4-2	TRBJ2-5	15	TRBD2	.	TGTGCCAGCAGCCAAACCGGGACTAGGGGTGGGACCCAGTACTTC	CASSQTGTRGGTQYF
TRBV4-1	TRBJ2-1	15	.	.	TGCGCCAGCAGCCAAGAGAGGGGCCGTCTCAATGAGCAGTTCTTC	CASSQERGRLNEQFF
TRBV2	TRBJ1-1	13	.	few	TGTGCCAGCAGTGAAGCCCCAGGGAGTCCAGCTTTCTTT	CASSEAPGSPAFF
TRBV6-4	TRBJ1-1	13	.	.	TGTGCCAGCAGTGACGCCCCTGACACTGAAGCTTTCTTT	CASSDAPDTEAFF
TRBV29-1	TRBJ2-5	12	.	.	TGCAGCGTTGTGAGGGGGCAAGAGACCCAGTACTTC	CSVVRGQETQYF
TRBV11-3	TRBJ2-1	16	TRBD2	few	TGTGCCAGCAGCTTAACGACTAGCGGGAGTAAAAATGAGCAGTTCTTC	CASSLTTSGSKNEQFF
TRBV29-1	TRBJ2-2	17	.	.	TGCAGCGTTGAAGATCGGGTTGGCGACAGAGGAACCGGGGAGCTGTTTTTT	CSVEDRVGDRGTGELFF
TRBV5-5	TRBJ2-1	15	TRBD2	.	TGTGCCAGCAGCTTGGAGGGGACTACCTACAATGAGCAGTTCTTC	CASSLEGTTYNEQFF
TRBV11-3	TRBJ2-1	14	.	few	TGTGCCAGCAGCTTAGAGAGCGGCAACAATGAGCAGTTCTTC	CASSLESGNNEQFF
TRBV4-2	TRBJ1-3	16	.	.	TGTGCCAGCAGCCATACCACCGGACAAGCTGGAAACACCATATATTTT	CASSHTTGQAGNTIYF
TRBV19	TRBJ2-1	11	TRBD1	.	TGTGCCAGTAGTATCCGGGACAGGGTTTTCTTC	CASSIRDRVFF
TRBV2	TRBJ2-7	16	TRBD1	.	TGTGCCAGCAGTGAAGCACGGGACAGCTACTCCTACGAGCAGTACTTC	CASSEARDSYSYEQYF
TRBV19	TRBJ2-1	13	.	.	TGTGCCAGTAGTATCTTTTTAGGGGTCGAGCAGTTCTTC	CASSIFLGVEQFF
TRBV11-3	TRBJ2-7	15	TRBD2	.	TGTGCCAGCAGCTTACGAAGCGGGAGGGCTTACGAGCAGTACTTC	CASSLRSGRAYEQYF
TRBV19	TRBJ2-6	16	TRBD1	many	TGTGCCAGCGAGGACAGGGTGGGATCTGGGGCCAACGTCCTGACTTTC	CASEDRVGSGANVLTF
TRBV11-2	TRBJ1-1	15	.	.	TGTGCCAGCAGCCGATTGTTAGGACTTTGGACTGAAGCTTTCTTT	CASSRLLGLWTEAFF
TRBV5-1	TRBJ2-3	16	TRBD2	.	TGCGCCAGCAGCTTGGAGGCTAGCGGGAGGGCAGATACGCAGTATTTT	CASSLEASGRADTQYF
TRBV6-5	TRBJ1-4	13	.	.	TGTGCCAGCAGTTACTCGAGGGCTGAAAAACTGTTTTTT	CASSYSRAEKLFF